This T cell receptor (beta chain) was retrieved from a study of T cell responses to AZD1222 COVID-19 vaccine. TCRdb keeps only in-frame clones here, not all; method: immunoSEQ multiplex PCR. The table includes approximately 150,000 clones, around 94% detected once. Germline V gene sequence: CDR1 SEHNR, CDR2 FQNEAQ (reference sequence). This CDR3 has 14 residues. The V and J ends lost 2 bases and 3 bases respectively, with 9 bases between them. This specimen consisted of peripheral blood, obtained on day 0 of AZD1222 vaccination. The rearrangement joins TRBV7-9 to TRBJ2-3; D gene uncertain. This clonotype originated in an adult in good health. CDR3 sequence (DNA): TGTGCCAGCAGCTTAACGGCCCCGACAGATACGCAGTATTTT. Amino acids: CASSLTAPTDTQYF.